Shown below are 32 T cell receptor beta chains from a single sample sequenced in a study of OX40 agonist ivuxolimab in advanced cancers. Measured with immunoSEQ multiplex PCR; TCRdb has only the in-frame clones, and not every one. The sample holds tens of thousands of clones, 84% seen once. Sequencing was performed on CD4+ or CD8+ T cells sorted from blood, taken in a trial of the OX40 agonist ivuxolimab. Receptor source: an adult with an advanced solid tumor such as melanoma, head and neck, liver or kidney cancer.

This chain joins TRBV11-3 and TRBJ2-5; TRBD2 matches at 7 bases. CDR1 is SGHNT, CDR2 YENEEA, per germline. This CDR3 contains 14 residues. Trimming cost V 5 bases and J 2 bases; bases outside gene matches: 5. The CDR3 here is CASSKPGLQETQYF. For the CDR3, the DNA is TGTGCCAGCAGCAAACCGGGACTACAAGAGACCCAGTACTTC.

The chain recombines TRBV7-2 with TRBJ1-2, with 12 bases fitting TRBD1. V trimming: 2 bases; J trimming: 10 bases; junction bases outside the gene matches: 5. The CDR3 is 14 amino acids. Germline CDR1 and CDR2: SGHTA and FQGNSA. The CDR3 DNA follows: TGTGCCAGCAGCTTAAGGGGACAGGGGGCGGACTACACCTTC. Translating gives CASSLRGQGADYTF.

The chain uses TRBV7-2 and TRBJ1-1, with a tentative D call TRBD1 (6 bases). The CDR3 runs 11 residues. Germline V CDR1 and CDR2: SGHTA, FQGNSA. Trimming left V 4 bases short and J 10 bases short, with 10 bases between. CDR3 sequence reads: CASSSGGGAFF. The CDR3 DNA is TGTGCCAGCAGCTCGGGGGGCGGAGCTTTCTTT.

This clone was detected once. The rearrangement joins TRBV18 to TRBJ1-1; D is uncertain. The CDR3 is 18 residues long. Germline loops: CDR1 KGHSH, CDR2 LQKENI. V was trimmed by 1 base and J by 4 bases, leaving 22 bases between them. The CDR3 sequence is CASSPRRMTISVRTEAFF. For the CDR3, the DNA is TGTGCCAGCTCACCACGGAGAATGACGATATCGGTCCGCACTGAAGCTTTCTTT.

The rearrangement links TRBV2 to TRBJ1-5; tentative D call: TRBD1 (5 bases). From germline, CDR1 is SNHLY and CDR2 FYNNEI. V shed 6 bases and J shed 5 bases, with 11 bases lying between them. This CDR3 has 13 amino acids. The CDR3 nucleotides are TGTGCCAGCAGCCCGGACATATATCAGCCCCAGCATTTT. Translating gives CASSPDIYQPQHF.

This sequence joins TRBV5-6 and TRBJ1-4, with no clear D. Per the germline V gene, CDR1 is SGHDT and CDR2 is YYEEEE. V was pared by 1 base and J by 14 bases, with 12 bases between. This CDR3 spans 12 amino acids. CDR3 protein: CASSLPNADLFF. CDR3 nucleotide sequence: TGTGCCAGCAGCTTGCCGAATGCAGATCTGTTTTTT.

This clone appeared a few times. This rearrangement joins TRBV7-8 to TRBJ1-6; unclear D gene. The germline V gene encodes CDR1 SGHVS and CDR2 FQNEAQ. This CDR3 is built from 17 residues. The V end lost 7 bases, the J end lost 7 bases, and 23 bases lay between the germline ends. The CDR3 DNA is TGTGCCAGCACGCCTCCTCGTCGGCAGTCCCCCAATTCACCCCTCCACTTT. Protein product: CASTPPRRQSPNSPLHF.

V usage is TRBV5-1 and J usage is TRBJ2-1; 9 bases agree with TRBD1. Per germline, CDR1 SGHRS and CDR2 YFSETQ. Trimming took 0 bases from V and 6 from J; bases not matched to a gene: 4. The CDR3 has 15 residues. CDR3 residues: CASSLAVTGGNEQFF. The CDR3 coding sequence is TGCGCCAGCAGCTTGGCCGTGACAGGGGGCAATGAGCAGTTCTTC.

This rearrangement joins TRBV7-8 to TRBJ1-5; the D gene is possibly TRBD1 (6 bases). The V end lost 5 bases, the J end lost 6 bases, and 20 bases lay between the germline ends. This CDR3 region has 16 residues. Germline CDR1 and CDR2: SGHVS and FQNEAQ. This CDR3 is CASSPQGLLRAQPQHF. The CDR3 DNA reads as TGTGCCAGCAGCCCCCAGGGGTTGCTAAGGGCTCAGCCCCAGCATTTT.

With regard to this clone: The junction departs from the called germline gene at one end, perhaps through a read error. The chain uses TRBV23-1 and TRBJ1-4; 9 positions agree with TRBD1. TRBV23-1 is an ORF, and what it does is uncertain. CDR3 length: 19 residues. The chain's CDR3 is CASSKSRNRGRRVWEKLFF. The CDR3 DNA reads as TGCGCCAGCAGTAAATCCCGAAACAGGGGGCGAAGGGTATGGGAAAAACTGTTTTTT.

The table lists this clone with a few counts. The chain carries TRBV28 and TRBJ1-5; unclear D gene. The CDR3 has 15 residues. V lost 2 bases and J 7 bases, leaving 15 bases between the germline ends. Per the germline V gene, CDR1 is MDHEN and CDR2 is SYDVKM. The CDR3 nucleotides read TGTGCCAGCAGTTTAGGGTCCCTTACAGCGCAGCCCCAGCATTTT. This translates into CASSLGSLTAQPQHF.

This clone was observed a few times. The conserved closing phenylalanine or tryptophan is absent in this CDR3, likely reflecting a read error. The limits of the CDR3 on the DNA are not certain, so only TCRdb's listed CDR3 is given. The chain joins TRBV5-5 to TRBJ1-4. Inclusive of both ends, the CDR3 amounts to 14 amino acids. Germline CDR1 reads SGHKS; CDR2 reads YYEKEE (reference sequence). This chain's CDR3 is CASSRGTNEKLFFP.

The chain recombines TRBV7-2 with TRBJ1-3, with D possibly matching TRBD1 (5 bases). The CDR3 sequence is 13 residues long. The V gene lost 5 bases and the J gene lost 2 bases, with 7 bases spanning the gap. Germline CDR1 reads SGHTA; CDR2 reads FQGNSA. DNA for the CDR3: TGTGCCAGCAGCCAGGGTGCTGGAAACACCATATATTTT. It yields the protein CASSQGAGNTIYF.

The rearrangement links TRBV11-2 to TRBJ1-4, with a possible D match to TRBD1 (5 bases). Deletions cut 5 bases from V and 8 bases from J, with 27 bases between. The CDR3 spans 18 residues. Germline CDR1 reads SGHAT; CDR2 reads FQNNGV. This CDR3 is CASSPGRGLKGRGEKLFF. Here the CDR3 DNA reads TGTGCCAGCAGCCCGGGGAGGGGACTAAAGGGGCGAGGAGAAAAACTGTTTTTT. Filled out from reference TRBV11-2 and TRBJ1-4, the complete variable domain reads EAGVAQSPRYKIIEKRQSVAFWCNPISGHATLYWYQQILGQGPKLLIQFQNNGVVDDSQLPKDRFSAERLKGVDSTLKIQPAKLEDSAVYLCASSPGRGLKGRGEKLFFGSGTQLSVL.

CDR3 in DNA: TGTGCCAGCAGCCCCAGGCGAGTCTCCTACAATGAGCAGTTCTTC. Translated: CASSPRRVSYNEQFF. J is TRBJ2-1 and V is TRBV7-3; D is uncertain. CDR3 length: 15 amino acids. Trimming removed 5 bases from V and 0 bases from J, with 11 bases in between. Germline CDR1 is SGHTA and CDR2 is FQGTGA.

The chain couples TRBV28 to TRBJ2-2; 9 bases are a match to TRBD2. CDR3 length: 16 residues. With 8 bases clipped from V and 2 bases from J, the junction kept 9 bases outside the gene matches. CDR1 is MDHEN, CDR2 SYDVKM, per germline. The CDR3 here is CASAYLSGGNTGELFF. The CDR3 coding sequence is TGTGCCAGCGCCTACCTTAGCGGGGGCAACACCGGGGAGCTGTTTTTT.

This chain uses TRBV7-8 with TRBJ1-1, with D hard to call. Trimming removed 3 bases at V and 6 bases at J, with 17 bases between. The CDR3 is made up of 15 amino acids. Germline CDR1 reads SGHVS; CDR2 reads FQNEAQ. CDR3 in amino acids: CASSFRSGDEAEAFF. Written as DNA, the CDR3 is TGTGCCAGCAGCTTTAGATCCGGAGACGAGGCTGAAGCTTTCTTT.

The chain joins TRBV23-1 to TRBJ2-7; no clear D. TRBV23-1 is known as an ORF, though its function is uncertain. The V end lost 2 bases, the J end lost 4 bases, and 21 bases lay between the germline ends. The CDR3 runs to 17 residues. The DNA of the CDR3 is TGCGCCAGCAGTCAACCCCGGCAAAGTAAGAATTGGTACGAGCAGTACGTC. This translates into CASSQPRQSKNWYEQYV.

J is TRBJ2-3 and V is TRBV7-2, with TRBD2 identical over 11 bases. This CDR3 is 16 amino acids long. Germline assignment: CDR1 SGHTA and CDR2 FQGNSA. Trimming cost V 3 bases and J 3 bases; bases outside gene matches: 5. The CDR3 DNA reads TGTGCCAGCAGCTTCGCTAGCGGGGGGCGTACAGATACGCAGTATTTT. Protein product: CASSFASGGRTDTQYF.

The J gene is TRBJ1-1, the V gene TRBV7-9; no clear D. Per the germline V gene, CDR1 is SEHNR and CDR2 is FQNEAQ (reference sequence). The CDR3 consists of 12 residues. V lost 3 bases and J lost 2, with 4 bases in between. The CDR3 is CASSLVNTEAFF. The CDR3 bases are TGTGCCAGCAGCTTGGTTAACACTGAAGCTTTCTTT. Full variable domain (remainder filled in from reference TRBV7-9 and TRBJ1-1): DTGVSQNPRHKITKRGQNVTFRCDPISEHNRLYWYRQTLGQGPEFLTYFQNEAQLEKSRLLSDRFSAERPKGSFSTLEIQRTEQGDSAMYLCASSLVNTEAFFGQGTRLTVV.

The V and J genes are TRBV5-1 and TRBJ2-1, with D hard to call. This CDR3 is 15 amino acids long. V was pared by 0 bases and J by 0 bases, with 7 bases between. CDR1 is SGHRS and CDR2 is YFSETQ in the germline V gene. In DNA form, the CDR3 reads TGCGCCAGCAGCTTGGCCTCAATCTCCTACAATGAGCAGTTCTTC. Protein: CASSLASISYNEQFF.

This clone occurred a few times. V usage is TRBV11-2 and J usage is TRBJ1-5, with D hard to call. V was shortened by 2 bases and J by 0 bases, with 5 bases between the two germline ends. Germline assignment: CDR1 SGHAT and CDR2 FQNNGV. The CDR3 extends over 14 amino acids. CDR3 sequence reads: CASSLSDSNQPQHF. The CDR3, as DNA: TGTGCCAGCAGCTTAAGTGATAGCAATCAGCCCCAGCATTTT.

This sequence joins TRBV6-6 and TRBJ2-3; possible D gene TRBD2, 6 bases. Trimming shortened V by 6 bases and J by 0 bases, and 16 bases separated the two germline ends. CDR3 size: 16 residues. Germline V lookup: CDR1 MNHNY, CDR2 SVGAGI (reference sequence). The CDR3 DNA reads TGTGCCAGCAGCCCTCTTGGGGCGGGGAGCACAGATACGCAGTATTTT. Residues: CASSPLGAGSTDTQYF.

The V and J genes are TRBV6-1 and TRBJ2-2, with TRBD1 as a possible D gene (5 bases). There are 15 residues in the CDR3. Trimming stripped 1 base from V and 8 bases from J, with 14 bases between. Germline V lookup: CDR1 MNHNS, CDR2 SASEGT. CDR3 sequence reads: CASSEGQGFGGELFF. The CDR3 region has the DNA TGTGCCAGCAGTGAAGGGCAGGGTTTTGGGGGGGAGCTGTTTTTT.

This chain connects TRBV9 to TRBJ2-7, with D perhaps given as TRBD1 or TRBD2 (6 bases each). V was pared by 4 bases and J by 6 bases, with 23 bases between. The CDR3 sequence is 16 residues long. Looked up from germline, CDR1 is SGDLS and CDR2 is YYNGEE. The CDR3 here is CASSPRRGAGSFEQYF. CDR3 nucleotide sequence: TGTGCCAGCAGCCCCAGAAGGGGGGCGGGGTCGTTCGAGCAGTACTTC.

The rearrangement links TRBV4-2 to TRBJ1-2; D may be TRBD1 (6 bases). The CDR3 contains 15 residues. V lost 1 base, J lost 0 bases, and 9 bases lay in between. Germline CDR1 LGHNA, CDR2 YNFKEQ. The CDR3 protein is CASSQGEGANYGYTF. The CDR3 DNA reads TGTGCCAGCAGCCAAGGGGAGGGGGCTAACTATGGCTACACCTTC.

This chain uses TRBV9 with TRBJ1-6; a possible D gene is TRBD1 (5 bases). Trimming left V 1 base short and J 7 bases short, with 18 bases between. CDR3 length: 17 residues. Germline lookup yields CDR1 SGDLS and CDR2 YYNGEE. This CDR3 reads CASSVYDSGQGNSPLHF. DNA for the CDR3: TGTGCCAGCAGCGTATATGATTCTGGGCAGGGCAATTCACCCCTCCACTTT.

V is TRBV5-1 and J is TRBJ1-4; D remains ambiguous. The CDR3 extends over 13 amino acids. CDR1 is SGHRS, CDR2 YFSETQ, per germline. The ends were cut back, 2 bases at V and 7 bases at J, with 9 bases in the middle. The CDR3 region is CASSFQWGEKLFF. The CDR3 region has the DNA TGCGCCAGCAGCTTCCAGTGGGGTGAAAAACTGTTTTTT.

The CDR3: CASRTNRGDSPLHF. For the CDR3, the DNA is TGTGCCAGCAGGACCAACAGGGGAGATTCACCCCTCCACTTT. The chain employs TRBV2 and TRBJ1-6; 7 bases line up with TRBD1. This CDR3 has 14 amino acids. Looked up from germline, CDR1 is SNHLY and CDR2 is FYNNEI. Trimming at V came to 6 bases and at J to 8 bases, leaving 7 bases not matched to a gene. The whole variable domain, remainder taken from reference TRBV2 and TRBJ1-6, is EPEVTQTPSHQVTQMGQEVILRCVPISNHLYFYWYRQILGQKVEFLVSFYNNEISEKSEIFDDQFSVERPDGSNFTLKIRSTKLEDSAMYFCASRTNRGDSPLHFGNGTRLTVT.

J is TRBJ2-7 and V is TRBV6-6; D is possibly TRBD2 (6 bases). CDR1 is MNHNY and CDR2 is SVGAGI in the germline V gene (reference sequence). The CDR3 spans 11 residues. V shed 10 bases and J shed 6 bases, with 13 bases lying between them. The CDR3, as DNA: TGTGCCACCGCGGGGCCCAGCGAGCAGTACTTC. It encodes CATAGPSEQYF.

The rearrangement joins TRBV19 to TRBJ2-2; TRBD1 aligns across 9 bases. V dropped 4 bases and J dropped 5; count of bases not matched to a gene: 5. The CDR3 has 15 amino acids. Per the germline V gene, CDR1 is LNHDA and CDR2 is SQIVND (reference sequence). Here the CDR3 reads CASSTDRGWTGELFF. As DNA, the CDR3 is TGTGCCAGTAGTACGGACAGGGGTTGGACCGGGGAGCTGTTTTTT.

V usage is TRBV5-4 and J usage is TRBJ1-5; possibly TRBD1 for D (6 bases). Trimming removed 0 bases from V and 2 bases from J, with 6 bases in between. Germline CDR1 is SGHNT and CDR2 is YYREEE (reference sequence). The CDR3 sequence is 14 residues long. CDR3: CASSLAGGNQPQHF. As DNA, the CDR3 is TGTGCCAGCAGCTTGGCAGGGGGCAATCAGCCCCAGCATTTT.